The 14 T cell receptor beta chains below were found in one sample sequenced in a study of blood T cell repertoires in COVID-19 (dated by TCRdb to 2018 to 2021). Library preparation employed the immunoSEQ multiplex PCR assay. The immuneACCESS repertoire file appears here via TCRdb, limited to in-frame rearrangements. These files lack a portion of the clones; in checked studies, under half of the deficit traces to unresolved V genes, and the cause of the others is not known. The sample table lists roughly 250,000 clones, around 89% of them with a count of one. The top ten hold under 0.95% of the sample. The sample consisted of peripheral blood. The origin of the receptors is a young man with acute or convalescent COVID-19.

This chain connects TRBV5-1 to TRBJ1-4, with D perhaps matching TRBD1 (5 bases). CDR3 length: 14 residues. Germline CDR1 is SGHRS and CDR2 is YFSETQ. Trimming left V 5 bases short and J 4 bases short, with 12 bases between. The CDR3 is CASRLQEFNEKLFF. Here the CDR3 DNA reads TGCGCCAGCAGACTACAGGAGTTTAATGAAAAACTGTTTTTT.

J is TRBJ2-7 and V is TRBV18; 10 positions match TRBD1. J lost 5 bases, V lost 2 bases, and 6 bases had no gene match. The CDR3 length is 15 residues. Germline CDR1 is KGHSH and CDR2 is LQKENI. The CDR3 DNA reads TGTGCCAGCTCACCAGTGGGGACAGGGGTCGACGAGCAGTACTTC. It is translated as CASSPVGTGVDEQYF.

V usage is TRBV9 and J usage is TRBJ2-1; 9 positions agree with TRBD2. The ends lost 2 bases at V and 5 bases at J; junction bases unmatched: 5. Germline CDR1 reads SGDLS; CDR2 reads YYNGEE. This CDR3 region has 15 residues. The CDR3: CASSVRGRGDNEQFF. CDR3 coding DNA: TGTGCCAGCAGCGTTCGCGGGAGGGGGGACAATGAGCAGTTCTTC.

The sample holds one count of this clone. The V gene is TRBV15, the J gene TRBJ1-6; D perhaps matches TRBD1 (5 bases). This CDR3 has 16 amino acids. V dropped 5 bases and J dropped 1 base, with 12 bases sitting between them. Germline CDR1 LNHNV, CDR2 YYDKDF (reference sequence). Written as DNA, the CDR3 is TGTGCCACCAGCGGGGGGATTATTTCCTATAATTCACCCCTCCACTTT. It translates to CATSGGIISYNSPLHF.

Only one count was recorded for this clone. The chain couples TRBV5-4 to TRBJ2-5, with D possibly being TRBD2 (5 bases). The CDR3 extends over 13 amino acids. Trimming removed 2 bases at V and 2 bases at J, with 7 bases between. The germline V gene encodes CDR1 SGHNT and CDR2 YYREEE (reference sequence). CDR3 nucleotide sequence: TGTGCCAGCAGCTTTGGAGGTCAAGAGACCCAGTACTTC. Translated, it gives CASSFGGQETQYF.

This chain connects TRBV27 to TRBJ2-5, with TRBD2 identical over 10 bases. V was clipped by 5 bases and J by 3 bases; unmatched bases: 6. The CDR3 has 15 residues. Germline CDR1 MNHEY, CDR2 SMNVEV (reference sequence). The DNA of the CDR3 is TGTGCCAGCAGTCTATACGGGACTAGCGAAGAGACCCAGTACTTC. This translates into CASSLYGTSEETQYF.

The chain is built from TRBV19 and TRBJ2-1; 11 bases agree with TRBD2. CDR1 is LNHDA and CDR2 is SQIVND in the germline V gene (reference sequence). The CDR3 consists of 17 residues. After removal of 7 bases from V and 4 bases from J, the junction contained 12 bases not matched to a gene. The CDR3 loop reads CASIQDAGTSGYNEQFF. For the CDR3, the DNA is TGTGCCAGTATTCAGGATGCCGGGACTAGCGGTTACAATGAGCAGTTCTTC.

Here the CDR3 reads CASSPLGGQGSLAKNIQYF. CDR3 nucleotide sequence: TGTGCCAGCAGCCCACTAGGAGGACAGGGGTCACTAGCCAAAAACATTCAGTACTTC. The chain joins TRBV5-4 to TRBJ2-4; TRBD1 aligns across 9 bases. CDR1 is SGHNT, CDR2 YYREEE, per germline (reference sequence). The CDR3 contains 19 residues. V shed 4 bases, J shed 0 bases, and the junction held 14 bases outside the gene matches.

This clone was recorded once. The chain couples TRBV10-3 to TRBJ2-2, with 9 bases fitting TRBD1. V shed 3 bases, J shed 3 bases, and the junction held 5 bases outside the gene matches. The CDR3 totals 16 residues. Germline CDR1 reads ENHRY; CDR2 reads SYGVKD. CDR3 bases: TGTGCCATCAGTGAACTGGGACAGGGTTACACCGGGGAGCTGTTTTTT. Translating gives CAISELGQGYTGELFF.

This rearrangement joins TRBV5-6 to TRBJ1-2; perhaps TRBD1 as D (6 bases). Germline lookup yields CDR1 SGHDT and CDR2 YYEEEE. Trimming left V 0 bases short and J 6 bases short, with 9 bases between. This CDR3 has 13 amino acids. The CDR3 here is CASSLGAGDGYTF. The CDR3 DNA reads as TGTGCCAGCAGCTTGGGGGCAGGGGATGGCTACACCTTC.

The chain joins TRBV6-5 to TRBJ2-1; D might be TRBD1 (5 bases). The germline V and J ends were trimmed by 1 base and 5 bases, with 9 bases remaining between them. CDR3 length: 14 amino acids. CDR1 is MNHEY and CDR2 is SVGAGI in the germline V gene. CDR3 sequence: CASSYWQGDNEQFF. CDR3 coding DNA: TGTGCCAGCAGTTACTGGCAGGGCGACAATGAGCAGTTCTTC.

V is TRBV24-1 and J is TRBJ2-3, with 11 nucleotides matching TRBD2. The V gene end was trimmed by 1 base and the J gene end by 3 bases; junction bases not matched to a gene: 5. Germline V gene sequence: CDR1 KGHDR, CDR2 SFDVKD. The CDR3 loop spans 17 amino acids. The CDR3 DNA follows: TGTGCCACCAGTGATTTTAGCGGGAGGGCAAGAACAGATACGCAGTATTTT. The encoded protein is CATSDFSGRARTDTQYF.

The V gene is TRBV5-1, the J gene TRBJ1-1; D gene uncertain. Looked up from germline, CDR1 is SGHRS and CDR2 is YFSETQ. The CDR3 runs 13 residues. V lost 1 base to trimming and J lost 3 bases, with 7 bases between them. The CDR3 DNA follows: TGCGCCAGCAGCTTGTTCGTAGACACTGAAGCTTTCTTT. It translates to CASSLFVDTEAFF. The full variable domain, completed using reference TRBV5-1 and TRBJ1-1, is KAGVTQTPRYLIKTRGQQVTLSCSPISGHRSVSWYQQTPGQGLQFLFEYFSETQRNKGNFPGRFSGRQFSNSRSEMNVSTLELGDSALYLCASSLFVDTEAFFGQGTRLTVV.

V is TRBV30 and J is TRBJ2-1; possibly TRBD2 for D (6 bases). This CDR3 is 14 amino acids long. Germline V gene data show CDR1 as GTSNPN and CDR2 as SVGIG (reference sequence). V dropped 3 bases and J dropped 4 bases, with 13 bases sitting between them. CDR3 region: CAWSRAGPYNEQFF. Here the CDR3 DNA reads TGTGCCTGGAGCAGGGCGGGGCCATACAATGAGCAGTTCTTC.